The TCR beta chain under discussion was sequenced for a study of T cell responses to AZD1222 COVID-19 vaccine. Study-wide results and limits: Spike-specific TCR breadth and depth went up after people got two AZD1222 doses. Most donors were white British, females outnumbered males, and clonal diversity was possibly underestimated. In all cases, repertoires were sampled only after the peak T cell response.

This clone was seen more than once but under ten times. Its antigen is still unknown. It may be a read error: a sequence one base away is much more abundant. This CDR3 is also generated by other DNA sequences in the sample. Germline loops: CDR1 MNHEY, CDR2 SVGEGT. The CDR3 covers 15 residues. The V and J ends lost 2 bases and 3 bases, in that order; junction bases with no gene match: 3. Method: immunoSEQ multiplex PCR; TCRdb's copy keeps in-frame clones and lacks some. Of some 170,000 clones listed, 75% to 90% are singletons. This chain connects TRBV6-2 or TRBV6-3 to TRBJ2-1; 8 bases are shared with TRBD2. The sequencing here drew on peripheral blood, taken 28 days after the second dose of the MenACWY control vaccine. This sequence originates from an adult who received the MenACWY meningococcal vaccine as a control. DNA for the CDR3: TGTGCCAGCAGTTACCCCACTAGCGGCTACAATGAGCAGTTCTTC. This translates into CASSYPTSGYNEQFF.